This T cell receptor (beta chain) originates from a study of T cell repertoires in cytomegalovirus infection (dated by TCRdb to the late 2010s). With respect to the entire study: Recently identified HLA-C-restricted CMV epitopes, whose presentation resists viral immunomodulation, were targeted by peptide stimulations together with well-studied HLA-B-restricted epitopes. Donor HLA type was relevant to the analysis, as public TCR beta signatures indicated carriage of CMV infection together with the matching HLA type. Points the paper makes about the study in general: The ex vivo response was dominated by HLA-C-restricted CMV-specific TCR beta clonotypes, and the single most frequent clonotype in two of eight donors was supplied by these HLA-C-restricted clonotypes. Carriers of CMV infection plus the relevant HLA type were discriminated by the cumulative frequency of public TCR beta family members in the study cohort and in an independent roughly 340-donor cohort.

The sequencing machine was an Illumina HiSeq 1500. TCRdb took the public reads, trimmed them with fastp at Q25, ran MiXCR for clone calling and kept in-frame beta chains. Duplicate CDR3 protein sequences are folded into a single record with the most common DNA and genes. For this sample there are 310,000 or so distinct CDR3 sequences; around a quarter appear just once. In total, the top ten clones hold 13% of the sample. The treatment or condition tag for this specimen amounts to: in vitro stimulation with specific CMV peptide epitopes to enrich CMV-specific T cells. Ten or more counts support this clonotype. Its antigen is still unknown. No base-level quality is on record; no much larger clone is a single base apart. Trimming takes 5 bases off V and 7 bases off J; junction bases not matched to a gene: 8. The CDR1 and CDR2 encoded by the germline V gene are SGHTA and FQGTGA. From its cysteine to its phenylalanine, the CDR3 spans 16 amino acids. The only DNA kept is the CDR3, 48 bases in frame from the first base.

This TCR was sampled from a human donor in good health (CMV status not recorded). Some clones in this sample may be carry-over from other donors' samples. Source: cultured PBMCs, taken from culture after CMV antigen stimulation. The chain links TRBV7-3 with TRBJ2-1; TRBD2 fits 13 bases in the junction. The CDR3 corresponds to CASSPSGLAGVNEQFF. The nucleotide sequence reads as follows: TGTGCCAGCAGCCCCTCCGGACTAGCGGGAGTTAATGAGCAGTTCTTC.